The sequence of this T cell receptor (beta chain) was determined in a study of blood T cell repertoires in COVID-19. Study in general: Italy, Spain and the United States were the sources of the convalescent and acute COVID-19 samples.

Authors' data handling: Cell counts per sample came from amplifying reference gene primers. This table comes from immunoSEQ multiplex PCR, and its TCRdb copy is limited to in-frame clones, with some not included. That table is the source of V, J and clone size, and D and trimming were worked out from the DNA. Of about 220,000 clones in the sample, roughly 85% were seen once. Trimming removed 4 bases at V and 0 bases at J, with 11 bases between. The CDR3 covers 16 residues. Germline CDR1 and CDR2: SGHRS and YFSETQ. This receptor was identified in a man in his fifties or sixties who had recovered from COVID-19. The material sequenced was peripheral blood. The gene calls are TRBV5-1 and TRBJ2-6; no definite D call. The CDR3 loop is CASSHGRYSGANVLTF. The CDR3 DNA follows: TGCGCCAGCAGCCATGGTCGGTACTCTGGGGCCAACGTCCTGACTTTC. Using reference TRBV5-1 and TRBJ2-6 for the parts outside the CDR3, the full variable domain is KAGVTQTPRYLIKTRGQQVTLSCSPISGHRSVSWYQQTPGQGLQFLFEYFSETQRNKGNFPGRFSGRQFSNSRSEMNVSTLELGDSALYLCASSHGRYSGANVLTFGAGSRLTVL.